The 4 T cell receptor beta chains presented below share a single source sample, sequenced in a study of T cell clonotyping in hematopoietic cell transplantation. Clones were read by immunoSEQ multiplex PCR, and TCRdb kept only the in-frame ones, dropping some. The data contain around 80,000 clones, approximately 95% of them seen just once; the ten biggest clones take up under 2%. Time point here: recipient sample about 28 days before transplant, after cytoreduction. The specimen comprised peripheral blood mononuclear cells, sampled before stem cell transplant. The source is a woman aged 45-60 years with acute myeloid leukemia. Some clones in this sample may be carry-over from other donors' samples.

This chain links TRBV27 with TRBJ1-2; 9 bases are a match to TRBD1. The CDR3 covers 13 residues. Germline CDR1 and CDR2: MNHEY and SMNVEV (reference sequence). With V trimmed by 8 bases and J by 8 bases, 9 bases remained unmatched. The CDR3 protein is CASGQGTGNGYTF. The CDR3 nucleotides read TGTGCCAGCGGACAAGGGACAGGGAACGGCTACACCTTC.

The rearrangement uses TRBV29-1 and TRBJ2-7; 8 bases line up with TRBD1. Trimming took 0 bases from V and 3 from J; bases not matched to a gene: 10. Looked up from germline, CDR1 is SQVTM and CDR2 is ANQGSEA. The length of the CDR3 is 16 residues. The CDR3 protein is CSVEDPQGASRYEQYF. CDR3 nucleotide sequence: TGCAGCGTTGAAGACCCCCAGGGGGCCTCCCGCTACGAGCAGTACTTC.

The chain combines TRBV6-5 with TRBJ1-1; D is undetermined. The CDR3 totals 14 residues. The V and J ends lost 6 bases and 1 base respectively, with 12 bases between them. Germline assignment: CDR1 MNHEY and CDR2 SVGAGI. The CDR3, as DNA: TGTGCCAGCAGCCACGGGATCTCGAACACTGAAGCTTTCTTT. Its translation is CASSHGISNTEAFF.

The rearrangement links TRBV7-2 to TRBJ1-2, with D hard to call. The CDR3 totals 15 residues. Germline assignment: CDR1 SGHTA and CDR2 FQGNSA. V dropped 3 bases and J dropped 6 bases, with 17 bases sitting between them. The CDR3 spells CASSFYLIGRNGYTF. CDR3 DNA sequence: TGTGCCAGCAGCTTTTATTTAATCGGTAGAAATGGCTACACCTTC.